This TCR beta chain was observed in a study of shared clonotypes between healthy human individuals. Clones were read by immunoSEQ multiplex PCR, and TCRdb kept only the in-frame ones, dropping some. The data contain under 600,000 clones, about 79% of them singletons. V lost 6 bases and J lost 3, with 12 bases in between. CDR3 length: 14 amino acids. Germline V gene data show CDR1 as MNHEY and CDR2 as SVGAGI. The chain uses TRBV6-5 and TRBJ2-1; a possible D gene is TRBD2 (5 bases). The sample taken for sequencing was PBMCs. This TCR derives from a woman aged 40 to 50 in good health. Some clones in this sample may be carry-over from other donors' samples. CDR3 DNA sequence: TGTGCCAGCAGCACGGGATATGACTACAATGAGCAGTTCTTC. This sequence encodes CASSTGYDYNEQFF.